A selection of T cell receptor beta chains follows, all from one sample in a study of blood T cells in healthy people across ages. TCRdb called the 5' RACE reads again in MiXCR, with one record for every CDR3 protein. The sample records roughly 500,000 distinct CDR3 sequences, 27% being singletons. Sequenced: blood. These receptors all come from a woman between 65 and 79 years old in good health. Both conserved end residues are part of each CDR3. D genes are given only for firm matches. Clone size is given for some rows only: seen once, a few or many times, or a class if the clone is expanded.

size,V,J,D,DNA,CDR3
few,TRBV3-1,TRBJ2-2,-,TGTGCCAGCAGCCAACAACTACAGGGGAACACCGGGGAGCTGTTTTTT,CASSQQLQGNTGELFF
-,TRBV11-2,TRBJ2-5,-,TGTGCCAGCAGCTTAGAGGGCTGGACCCAGTACTTC,CASSLEGWTQYF
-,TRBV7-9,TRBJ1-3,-,TGTGCCAGCAGCTTACCTAGGGGGGGGCATGGAAACACCATATATTTT,CASSLPRGGHGNTIYF
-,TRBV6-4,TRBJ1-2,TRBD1,TGTGCCAGCAGTCTCACAGGGGAAGGAAGCTACACCTTC,CASSLTGEGSYTF
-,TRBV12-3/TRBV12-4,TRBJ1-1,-,TGTGCCAGCAGTTCGCAGGGGTATCAAGCTTTCTTT,CASSSQGYQAFF
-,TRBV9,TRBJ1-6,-,TGTGCCAGCAGCGTAGTCGCAGACTATAATTCACCCCTCCACTTT,CASSVVADYNSPLHF
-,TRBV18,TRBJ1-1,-,TGTGCAGCCCTACCCGAGGGGGGAGGTGGAAACACTGAAGCTTTCTTT,CAALPEGGGGNTEAFF
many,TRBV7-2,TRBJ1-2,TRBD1,TGTGCCAGCAGCGAGCGGACAGGGGCTAACTATGGCTACACCTTC,CASSERTGANYGYTF
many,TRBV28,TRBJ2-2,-,TGTGCCAGCAGTTTTTCGACCGCCCGGGCCGGGGAGCTGTTTTTT,CASSFSTARAGELFF
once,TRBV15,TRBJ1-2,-,TGTGCCACCAGCAGGGTCGTGGGGAACTATGGCTACACCTTC,CATSRVVGNYGYTF
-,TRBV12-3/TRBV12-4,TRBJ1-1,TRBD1,TGTGCCAGCAGACCCGACCAGGGGGGGACTGAAGCTTTCTTT,CASRPDQGGTEAFF
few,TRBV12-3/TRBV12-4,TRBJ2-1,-,TGTGCCAGCAGTTTCTTTGGGGGGCGGAATGAGCAGTTCTTC,CASSFFGGRNEQFF
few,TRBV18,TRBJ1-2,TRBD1,TGTGCCAGCTCATTAAATCAGGACAGGGTTCCTTCTGGCTACACCTTC,CASSLNQDRVPSGYTF
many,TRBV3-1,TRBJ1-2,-,TGTGCCAGCAGCCAAGCCCAGGATGGCTACACCTTC,CASSQAQDGYTF
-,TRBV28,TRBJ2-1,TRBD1,TGTGCCAGCAGGAGGGACAGTAATGAGCAGTTCTTC,CASRRDSNEQFF
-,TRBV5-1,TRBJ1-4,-,TGCGCCAGCAGCTTGGGCCTTTCGTCCGTGACTGAAAAACTGTTTTTT,CASSLGLSSVTEKLFF
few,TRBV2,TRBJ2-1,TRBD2,TGTGCCAGCAGGTCAGGGACTAGCGGGGGGGCGTATAAGGCCTACAATGAGCAGTTCTTC,CASRSGTSGGAYKAYNEQFF
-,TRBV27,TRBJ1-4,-,TGTGCCAGCAGTTTATACCCCGCCAAGGAGGGAAAACTGTTTTTT,CASSLYPAKEGKLFF
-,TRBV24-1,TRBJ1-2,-,TGTGCCACCAGTGAAGATGGGTCTGGCTACACCTTC,CATSEDGSGYTF
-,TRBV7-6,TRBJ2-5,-,TGTGCCAGCAGCTTAACAGGGATGCAGTACTTC,CASSLTGMQYF
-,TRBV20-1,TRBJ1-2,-,TGCAGTGCTACCGGGCCCCAAGGAGGCTACACCTTC,CSATGPQGGYTF
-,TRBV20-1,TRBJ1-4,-,TGCAGTGCACCGAATCCCGACACCGCTAATGAAAAACTGTTTTTT,CSAPNPDTANEKLFF
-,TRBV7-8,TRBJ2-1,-,TGTGCCAGCAGCTTAGCCCTAACTAGCAGCAATGAGCAGTTCTTC,CASSLALTSSNEQFF
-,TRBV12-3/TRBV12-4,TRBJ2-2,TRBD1,TGTGCCAGCAGTTCCCGGGACAGCCACACCGGGGAGCTGTTTTTT,CASSSRDSHTGELFF
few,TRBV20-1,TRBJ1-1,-,TGCAGTGCTCCGAACTCTCAGAACACTGAAGCTTTCTTT,CSAPNSQNTEAFF
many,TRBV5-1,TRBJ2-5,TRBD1,TGCGCCAGCAGCTTAGGGACAGAACAAGAGACCCAGTACTTC,CASSLGTEQETQYF
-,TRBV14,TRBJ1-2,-,TGTGCCAGCAGCCAATTCAGGGGTTCGGACTATGGCTACACCTTC,CASSQFRGSDYGYTF
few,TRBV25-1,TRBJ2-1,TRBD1,TGTGCCAGCAGTGAAACCGCCGGGACAGTTGAGCAGTTCTTC,CASSETAGTVEQFF
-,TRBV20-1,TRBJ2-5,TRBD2,TGCAGTGCCGGGACTAGCGATGAGACCCAGTACTTC,CSAGTSDETQYF
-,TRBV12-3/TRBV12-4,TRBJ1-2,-,TGTGCCAGCAGGCCGACAAGGGGAGGCTATGGCTACACCTTC,CASRPTRGGYGYTF
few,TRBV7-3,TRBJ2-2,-,TGTGCCAGCAGCTTAGGACTGTACACCGGGGAGCTGTTTTTT,CASSLGLYTGELFF
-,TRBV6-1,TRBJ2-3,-,TGTGCCAGCACCCCGGGACACCTCACAGATACGCAGTATTTT,CASTPGHLTDTQYF
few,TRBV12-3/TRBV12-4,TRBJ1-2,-,TGTGCCAGCAGTCCCCGTAAAGGGCGAGACTATGGCTACACCTTC,CASSPRKGRDYGYTF
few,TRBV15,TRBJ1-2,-,TGTGCCACCAGCGACCGGGACCCATTGATATCTAACTATGGCTACACCTTC,CATSDRDPLISNYGYTF
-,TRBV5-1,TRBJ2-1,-,TGCGCCAGCAGCCCCCAGTCCCGTCCTACCGACAATGAGCAGTTCTTC,CASSPQSRPTDNEQFF
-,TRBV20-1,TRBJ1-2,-,TGCAGTGCCCCCACCCTTGGTGATGGCTACACCTTC,CSAPTLGDGYTF
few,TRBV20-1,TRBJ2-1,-,TGCAGTGCTCCGGGACGAGGGAATGAGCAGTTCTTC,CSAPGRGNEQFF
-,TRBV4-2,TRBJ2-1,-,TGTGCCAGCAGCCAATCAGAGGACCCCCGCAATGAGCAGTTCTTC,CASSQSEDPRNEQFF
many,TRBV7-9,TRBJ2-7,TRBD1,TGTGCCAGCAGCTCGGACAGGGTCGAGCAGTACTTC,CASSSDRVEQYF
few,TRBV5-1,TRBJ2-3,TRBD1,TGCGCCAGCAGCTTGTGGACAGGGGACACAGATACGCAGTATTTT,CASSLWTGDTDTQYF
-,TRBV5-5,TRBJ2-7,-,TGTGCCAGCAGCTCACAGGGAATCTACGAGCAGTACTTC,CASSSQGIYEQYF
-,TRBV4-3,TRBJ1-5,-,TGCGCCAGCAGCCAAGACCTGGCCTGGGCTGGGGGGACTGATCAGCCCCAGCATTTT,CASSQDLAWAGGTDQPQHF
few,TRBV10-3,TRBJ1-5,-,TGTGCCATCAGTGAATCGGGGGAGGGCAATCAGCCCCAGCATTTT,CAISESGEGNQPQHF
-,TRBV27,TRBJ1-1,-,TGTGCCAGCAGTTTTCATCGAGGGTCGGGCACTGAAGCTTTCTTT,CASSFHRGSGTEAFF
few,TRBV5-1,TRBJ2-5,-,TGCGCCAGCAAAGCGACGCCTCAAGAGACCCAGTACTTC,CASKATPQETQYF